These 25 T cell receptor beta chains share one sample of origin, sequenced in a study of blood T cell repertoires in COVID-19. Measured with immunoSEQ multiplex PCR; TCRdb has only the in-frame clones, and not every one. Of about 94,000 clones in the sample, about 80% were seen once. Material: peripheral blood. The receptor set was obtained from a man in his fifties or sixties with acute or convalescent COVID-19.

This clone was seen once. This chain links TRBV24-1 with TRBJ1-4; D unclear. Germline CDR1 and CDR2: KGHDR and SFDVKD. V lost 6 bases and J 0 bases, leaving 10 bases between the germline ends. The CDR3 has 15 residues. CDR3 bases: TGTGCCACCAGTCCCCCACAGACAACTAATGAAAAACTGTTTTTT. Translated: CATSPPQTTNEKLFF.

The chain is built from TRBV5-1 and TRBJ2-7; D not resolved. Germline V CDR1 and CDR2: SGHRS, YFSETQ. The CDR3 covers 13 residues. Trimming shortened V by 4 bases and J by 4 bases, and 12 bases separated the two germline ends. The CDR3, as DNA: TGCGCCAGCAGCCGGCTAGGAAAATACGAGCAGTACTTC. Amino acids: CASSRLGKYEQYF. The variable domain in full, completed from reference TRBV5-1 and TRBJ2-7, reads KAGVTQTPRYLIKTRGQQVTLSCSPISGHRSVSWYQQTPGQGLQFLFEYFSETQRNKGNFPGRFSGRQFSNSRSEMNVSTLELGDSALYLCASSRLGKYEQYFGPGTRLTVT.

This rearrangement joins TRBV7-2 to TRBJ1-1; 7 bases align to TRBD1. CDR3 size: 15 residues. Germline loops: CDR1 SGHTA, CDR2 FQGNSA. V gave up 5 bases and J gave up 1 base; unmatched junction bases: 7. The CDR3 region is CASSPWDSENTEAFF. The CDR3 DNA is TGTGCCAGCAGCCCCTGGGACAGCGAGAACACTGAAGCTTTCTTT.

The V gene is TRBV24-1, the J gene TRBJ2-5; 8 bases agree with TRBD2. The germline gives CDR1 KGHDR, CDR2 SFDVKD. This CDR3 is built from 15 residues. J gave up 2 bases and V 3 bases, and 4 bases lay outside the gene matches. CDR3 protein: CATSDPAGEQETQYF. In nucleotides, the CDR3 is TGTGCCACCAGTGATCCAGCGGGGGAGCAAGAGACCCAGTACTTC.

This chain uses TRBV6-2 or TRBV6-3 with TRBJ2-7, with D possibly TRBD1 on 5 matching bases. Trimming removed 2 bases at V and 1 base at J, with 9 bases between. Germline CDR1 MNHEY, CDR2 SVGEGT. The CDR3 loop spans 14 amino acids. The CDR3, as DNA: TGTGCCAGCAGTTACGGGGCAGATTCCTACGAGCAGTACTTC. Translation gives CASSYGADSYEQYF.

The chain has TRBV7-2 and TRBJ1-1; D is unclear. V gave up 1 base and J gave up 1 base, with 7 bases separating them. CDR3 length: 14 amino acids. CDR1 and CDR2 (germline): SGHTA, FQGNSA. The CDR3 DNA sequence: TGTGCCAGCAGCTTAGGAGCGGGGAACACTGAAGCTTTCTTT. This encodes CASSLGAGNTEAFF.

The J gene is TRBJ2-2, the V gene TRBV5-1; perhaps TRBD2 as D (6 bases). This CDR3 spans 15 amino acids. V was cut by 6 bases and J by 1 base, with 13 bases left in between. Per germline, CDR1 SGHRS and CDR2 YFSETQ. CDR3 loop: CASNSGVLNTGELFF. In DNA, the CDR3 is TGCGCCAGCAATTCGGGGGTTTTGAACACCGGGGAGCTGTTTTTT.

DNA of the CDR3: TGTGCCAGTAGTATAAGCACGGGGGGTTTATATAGCAATCAGCCCCAGCATTTT. Translation: CASSISTGGLYSNQPQHF. This chain connects TRBV19 to TRBJ1-5, with a possible D match to TRBD1 (5 bases). V was shortened by 2 bases and J by 0 bases, with 17 bases between the two germline ends. Germline CDR1 reads LNHDA; CDR2 reads SQIVND (reference sequence). This CDR3 is built from 18 residues.

The chain recombines TRBV19 with TRBJ2-2; D not certain. Trimming left V 1 base short and J 1 base short, with 7 bases between. The CDR3 contains 15 residues. Germline V gene data show CDR1 as LNHDA and CDR2 as SQIVND (reference sequence). CDR3 DNA: TGTGCCAGTAGTATAGTGACGGGGAACACCGGGGAGCTGTTTTTT. Translating it yields CASSIVTGNTGELFF.

The chain couples TRBV12-3 or TRBV12-4 to TRBJ1-2; D may be TRBD1 (5 bases). The V and J ends lost 8 bases and 7 bases respectively, with 14 bases between them. The CDR3 has 12 residues. This CDR3 is CASRQGGLGYTF. Written as DNA, the CDR3 is TGTGCCAGCCGCCAGGGAGGTCTTGGCTACACCTTC.

V and J are TRBV28 and TRBJ1-5; TRBD1 aligns across 9 bases. This CDR3 spans 15 amino acids. CDR1 and CDR2 from the germline V gene are MDHEN and SYDVKM. V was clipped by 6 bases and J by 1 base; unmatched bases: 4. CDR3 coding DNA: TGTGCCAGCAGGGGGACAGGGATGAGCAATCAGCCCCAGCATTTT. It is translated as CASRGTGMSNQPQHF.

V is TRBV11-2 and J is TRBJ1-3, with 8 bases fitting TRBD1. Germline V lookup: CDR1 SGHAT, CDR2 FQNNGV. There are 15 residues in the CDR3. Unmatched junction bases numbered 4, after V lost 4 bases and J lost 2 bases. CDR3: CASSSQGAAGNTIYF. Here the CDR3 DNA reads TGTGCCAGCAGCTCCCAGGGGGCAGCTGGAAACACCATATATTTT.

The J gene is TRBJ1-4, the V gene TRBV7-8, with 7 bases fitting TRBD1. After removal of 3 bases from V and 5 bases from J, the junction contained 6 bases not matched to a gene. Germline V lookup: CDR1 SGHVS, CDR2 FQNEAQ. This CDR3 comprises 15 residues. Here the CDR3 reads CASSFDGTVNEKLFF. In DNA form, the CDR3 reads TGTGCCAGCAGCTTCGACGGGACAGTCAATGAAAAACTGTTTTTT.

This sequence joins TRBV24-1 and TRBJ2-3; 8 nucleotides line up with TRBD1. CDR1 is KGHDR, CDR2 SFDVKD, per germline. The CDR3 runs 16 residues. V trimming: 1 base; J trimming: 3 bases; junction bases outside the gene matches: 5. The CDR3 DNA reads as TGTGCCACCAGTGATTTCCAGGGGGCAAAGACAGATACGCAGTATTTT. Translated, it gives CATSDFQGAKTDTQYF.

V and J are TRBV15 and TRBJ1-5; 9 bases match TRBD1. V was clipped by 2 bases and J by 3 bases; unmatched bases: 8. Germline V CDR1 and CDR2: LNHNV, YYDKDF (reference sequence). This CDR3 has 17 residues. The CDR3 is CATSRLHGTGFNQPQHF. The CDR3, as DNA: TGTGCCACCAGCAGATTACACGGGACAGGGTTCAATCAGCCCCAGCATTTT. The variable domain in full, with the rest retrieved from reference TRBV15 and TRBJ1-5, is DAMVIQNPRYQVTQFGKPVTLSCSQTLNHNVMYWYQQKSSQAPKLLFHYYDKDFNNEADTPDNFQSRRPNTSFCFLDIRSPGLGDTAMYLCATSRLHGTGFNQPQHFGDGTRLSIL.

The genes are TRBV6-5 and TRBJ1-1; 9 positions agree with TRBD1. Germline V gene lookup returns CDR1 MNHEY and CDR2 SVGAGI. With V trimmed by 6 bases and J by 4 bases, 3 bases remained unmatched. This CDR3 region has 13 residues. In DNA, the CDR3 is TGTGCCAGCAGATCGACAGGGGGCACTGAAGCTTTCTTT. This gives the protein CASRSTGGTEAFF.

The CDR3 protein is CASSPRLTFSYEQYF. The CDR3 region has the DNA TGTGCCAGCAGCCCCCGTTTGACTTTCTCCTACGAGCAGTACTTC. J is TRBJ2-7 and V is TRBV7-8; D not resolved. CDR3 length: 15 amino acids. V shed 5 bases and J shed 0 bases, with 14 bases lying between them. Per germline, CDR1 SGHVS and CDR2 FQNEAQ.

The chain has TRBV9 and TRBJ2-5, with D perhaps matching TRBD1 (6 bases). V was trimmed by 2 bases and J by 5 bases, leaving 19 bases between them. Germline CDR1 SGDLS, CDR2 YYNGEE. This CDR3 has 16 residues. The chain's CDR3 is CASSVSDNTGLETQYF. CDR3 DNA: TGTGCCAGCAGCGTCTCCGATAACACAGGGCTGGAGACCCAGTACTTC.

The rearrangement links TRBV5-6 to TRBJ1-5, with 7 bases aligning to TRBD1. The CDR3 sequence is 14 residues long. Germline V lookup: CDR1 SGHDT, CDR2 YYEEEE. Germline trimming cut 4 bases from V and 3 bases from J; bases unmatched to any gene: 4. Written as DNA, the CDR3 is TGTGCCAGCAGCCGGGACAGACACAATCAGCCCCAGCATTTT. Amino acids: CASSRDRHNQPQHF.

V gene TRBV18 combines with J gene TRBJ1-2, with D perhaps TRBD1 (6 bases). The germline V and J ends were trimmed by 8 bases and 8 bases, with 24 bases remaining between them. CDR1 KGHSH and CDR2 LQKENI come from the germline V gene. The CDR3 is made up of 15 amino acids. The CDR3 DNA reads as TGTGCCAGCCACGCAGGGGCCGAGATGTGGACAGGCTACACCTTC. It specifies CASHAGAEMWTGYTF.

This clone was seen more than once but under ten times. The chain has TRBV30 and TRBJ1-1; 9 nucleotides align to TRBD1. Germline V gene lookup returns CDR1 GTSNPN and CDR2 SVGIG (reference sequence). The junction had 5 bases not matched to a gene; V was cut back by 2 bases and J by 7 bases. The CDR3 contains 13 residues. The CDR3 loop is CAWSWAGQGEAFF. The CDR3 bases are TGTGCCTGGAGTTGGGCGGGACAGGGTGAAGCTTTCTTT.

The V gene is TRBV9, the J gene TRBJ2-2; TRBD1 is a possible D gene (6 bases). V was cut by 0 bases and J by 3 bases, with 15 bases left in between. The germline CDR1 and CDR2 sequences are SGDLS and YYNGEE. The CDR3 has 17 residues. In DNA, the CDR3 is TGTGCCAGCAGCGTAGAAACAGGGTGGACGGACACCGGGGAGCTGTTTTTT. Translated: CASSVETGWTDTGELFF.

The chain is built from TRBV10-2 and TRBJ1-1, with D hard to call. CDR3 length equals 14 residues. Trimming left V 3 bases short and J 0 bases short, with 8 bases between. Germline CDR1 and CDR2: WSHSY and SAAADI. Here the CDR3 reads CASSDGTVNTEAFF. The CDR3 nucleotides are TGCGCCAGCAGTGATGGCACAGTGAACACTGAAGCTTTCTTT.

This clone was recorded only once. V and J are TRBV9 and TRBJ2-2; 8 nucleotides align to TRBD1. The CDR3 is 16 amino acids. Per germline, CDR1 SGDLS and CDR2 YYNGEE. With 3 bases clipped from V and 3 bases from J, the junction kept 7 bases outside the gene matches. The CDR3 sequence is CASSGKGQEHTGELFF. The CDR3, as DNA: TGTGCCAGCAGCGGTAAGGGACAGGAGCACACCGGGGAGCTGTTTTTT.

This clone was seen just once. The rearrangement uses TRBV4-3 and TRBJ1-1, with no clear D. The ends were cut back, 0 bases at V and 4 bases at J, with 15 bases in the middle. CDR1 and CDR2 from the germline V gene are LGHNA and YSLEER. CDR3 size: 16 residues. The CDR3 region is CASSQDRDGYSTEAFF. The CDR3 DNA sequence: TGCGCCAGCAGCCAAGATCGGGATGGGTATAGCACTGAAGCTTTCTTT.